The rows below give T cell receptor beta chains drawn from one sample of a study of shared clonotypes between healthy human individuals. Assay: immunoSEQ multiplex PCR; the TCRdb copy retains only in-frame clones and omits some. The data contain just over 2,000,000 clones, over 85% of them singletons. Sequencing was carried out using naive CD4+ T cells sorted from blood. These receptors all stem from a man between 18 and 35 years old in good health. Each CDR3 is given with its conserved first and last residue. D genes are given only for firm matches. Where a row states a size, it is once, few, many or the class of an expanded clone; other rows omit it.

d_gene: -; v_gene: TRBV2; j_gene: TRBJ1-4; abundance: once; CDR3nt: TGTGCCAGCACCAACCCAGGCAGTGATGAAAAACTGTTTTTT; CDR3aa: CASTNPGSDEKLFF
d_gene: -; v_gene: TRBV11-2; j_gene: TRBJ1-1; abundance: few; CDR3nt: TGTGCCAGCAGCTTAGACACGAACACTGAAGCTTTCTTT; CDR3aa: CASSLDTNTEAFF
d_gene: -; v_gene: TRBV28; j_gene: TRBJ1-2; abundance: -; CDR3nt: TGTGCCTCCTCTACAGGGACGAACTATGGCTACACCTTC; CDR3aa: CASSTGTNYGYTF
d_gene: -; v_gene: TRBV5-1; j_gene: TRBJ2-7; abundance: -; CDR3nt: TGCGCCAGCATCTGGGCAGGGTGTATTCTGTACGAGCAGTACTTC; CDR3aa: CASIWAGCILYEQYF
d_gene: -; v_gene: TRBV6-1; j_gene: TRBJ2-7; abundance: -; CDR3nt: TGTGCCAGCAGTGAAGACTTCCTTAGCTACGAGCAGTACTTC; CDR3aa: CASSEDFLSYEQYF
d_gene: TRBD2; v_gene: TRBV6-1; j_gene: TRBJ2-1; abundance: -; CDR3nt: TGTGCCAGCATCAGGACTAGCGGAAAGGGGTATGAGCAGTTCTTC; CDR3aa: CASIRTSGKGYEQFF
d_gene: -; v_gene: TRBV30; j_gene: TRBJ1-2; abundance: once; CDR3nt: TGTGCCTGGAGCGAAGGGCCTTCTTCCTATGGCTACACCTTC; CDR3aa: CAWSEGPSSYGYTF
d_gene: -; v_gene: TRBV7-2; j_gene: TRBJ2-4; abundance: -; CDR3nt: TGTGCCAGCAGCTTAGCGTGGAGGGGTGGAAACATTCAGTACTTC; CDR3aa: CASSLAWRGGNIQYF
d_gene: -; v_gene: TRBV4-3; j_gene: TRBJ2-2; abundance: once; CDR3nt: TGCGCCAGCAGCCAAGGTAGAGGGCTCACCGGGGAGCTGTTTTTT; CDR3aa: CASSQGRGLTGELFF
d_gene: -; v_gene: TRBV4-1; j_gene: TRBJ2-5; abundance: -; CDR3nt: TGCGCCAGCAGCCAAGTCGGGACGGCTCAAGAGACCCAGTACTTC; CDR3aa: CASSQVGTAQETQYF
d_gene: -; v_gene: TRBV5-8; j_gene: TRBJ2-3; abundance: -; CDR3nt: TGTGCCAGTGGGCCGGTTCCTTCAGATACGCAGTATTTT; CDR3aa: CASGPVPSDTQYF
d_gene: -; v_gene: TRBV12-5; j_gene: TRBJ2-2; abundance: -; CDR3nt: TGTGCTAGTGGTTTGTGGGACACCGGGGAGCTGTTTTTT; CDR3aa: CASGLWDTGELFF
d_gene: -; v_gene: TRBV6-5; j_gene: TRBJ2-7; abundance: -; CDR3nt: TGTGCCACCACCTTCCTACGTGTGCAGTACTTC; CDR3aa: CATTFLRVQYF
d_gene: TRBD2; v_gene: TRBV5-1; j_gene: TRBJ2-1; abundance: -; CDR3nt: TGCGCCAGCAGCCGCCAGACTAGCGGGGTTACAAAAACGGACAATGAGCAGTTCTTC; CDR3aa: CASSRQTSGVTKTDNEQFF
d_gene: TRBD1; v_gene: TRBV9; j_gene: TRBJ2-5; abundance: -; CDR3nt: TGTGCCAGCAGCGCGTCCCCCGGGACAGGGGGCTGGGAGACCCAGTACTTC; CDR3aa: CASSASPGTGGWETQYF
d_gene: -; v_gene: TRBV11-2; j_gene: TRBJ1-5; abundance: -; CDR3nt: TGTGCCAGCAGCTTAGATACATACCCTAGCAATCAGCCCCAGCATTTT; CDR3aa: CASSLDTYPSNQPQHF
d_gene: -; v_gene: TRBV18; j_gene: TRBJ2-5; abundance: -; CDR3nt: TGTGCCAGCTCACCAAGATTGACAATCCAAGAGACCCAGTACTTC; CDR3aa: CASSPRLTIQETQYF